This T cell receptor (beta chain) appears in the sequencing data of a study of T cell responses to AZD1222 COVID-19 vaccine. This CDR3 is 14 amino acids long. With 1 base removed from V and 1 base from J, the gap between germline ends came to 7 bases. Germline V gives CDR1 SEHNR, CDR2 FQNEAQ (reference sequence). Using immunoSEQ multiplex PCR, the repertoire was profiled, and TCRdb retains in-frame clones only, with some absent. The sample holds around 120,000 clones, approximately 90% seen once. This specimen consisted of peripheral blood, obtained on day 0 of AZD1222 vaccination. The TCR comes from an adult in good health. The genes are TRBV7-9 and TRBJ1-1; D remains unclear. The CDR3 sequence is CASSLGAGNTEAFF. CDR3 DNA sequence: TGTGCCAGCAGCTTAGGTGCCGGGAACACTGAAGCTTTCTTT.